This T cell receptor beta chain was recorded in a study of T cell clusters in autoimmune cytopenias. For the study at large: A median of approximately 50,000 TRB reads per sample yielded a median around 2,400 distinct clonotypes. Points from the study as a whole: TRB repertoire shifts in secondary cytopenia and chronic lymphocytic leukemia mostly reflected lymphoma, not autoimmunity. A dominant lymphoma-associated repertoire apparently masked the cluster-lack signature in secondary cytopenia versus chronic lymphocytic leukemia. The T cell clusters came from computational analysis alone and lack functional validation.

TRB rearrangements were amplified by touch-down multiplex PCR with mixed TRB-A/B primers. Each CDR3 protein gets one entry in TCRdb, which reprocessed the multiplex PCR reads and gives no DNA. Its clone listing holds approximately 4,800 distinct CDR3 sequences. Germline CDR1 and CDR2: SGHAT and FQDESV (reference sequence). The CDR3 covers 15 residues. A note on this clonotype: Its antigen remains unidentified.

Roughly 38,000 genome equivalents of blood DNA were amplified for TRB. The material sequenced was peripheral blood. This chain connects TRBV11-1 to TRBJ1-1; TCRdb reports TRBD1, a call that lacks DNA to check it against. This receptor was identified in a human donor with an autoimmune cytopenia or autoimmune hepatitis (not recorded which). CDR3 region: CASSPGQGARTEAFF.